This passage covers 30 T cell receptor beta chains from one sample sequenced in a study of T cell clones after liver transplantation. Some clones are missing from TCRdb's copy, which holds only in-frame ones; the method was immunoSEQ multiplex PCR. This sample has about 9,200 clones, with around 80% found just once. Sample: CD8+ T cells from blood, taken at the 22-month timepoint. The receptors here all came from a human patient who received a liver transplant. The graft donor may be the source of some T cells.

This clone appeared a few times. The rearrangement uses TRBV6-6 and TRBJ2-4, with D possibly TRBD1 on 6 matching bases. The CDR3 is made up of 15 amino acids. Germline loops: CDR1 MNHNY, CDR2 SVGAGI (reference sequence). V gave up 2 bases and J gave up 7 bases, with 15 bases separating them. The CDR3 DNA sequence: TGTGCCAGCAGTTACCTCGGACAGCTTTTTAACATTCAGTACTTC. It encodes CASSYLGQLFNIQYF.

The chain employs TRBV5-6 and TRBJ2-6; D possibly corresponds to TRBD2 (5 bases). Per the germline V gene, CDR1 is SGHDT and CDR2 is YYEEEE. The CDR3 is 17 amino acids. V lost 4 bases and J lost 1, with 15 bases in between. In nucleotides, the CDR3 is TGTGCCAGCAGCCGGAGGTCTCGGAGGTCTGGGGCCAACGTCCTGACTTTC. It codes for CASSRRSRRSGANVLTF.

The V call is TRBV13, the J call TRBJ2-1; weak D call: TRBD1 (6 bases). CDR3 length: 20 amino acids. CDR1 PRHDT and CDR2 FYEKMQ come from the germline V gene (reference sequence). Trimming left V 3 bases short and J 5 bases short, with 29 bases between. The DNA of the CDR3 is TGTGCCAGCAGCTTTCTCTCTCCTACATCGGACAGCGGAAGGGACAATGAGCAGTTCTTC. It translates to CASSFLSPTSDSGRDNEQFF.

Here the CDR3 reads CASSLGTGNEQFF. The CDR3 nucleotides are TGTGCCAGTAGTCTCGGGACAGGGAATGAGCAGTTCTTC. V usage is TRBV19 and J usage is TRBJ2-1; TRBD1 aligns across 9 bases. There are 13 residues in the CDR3. CDR1 and CDR2 from the germline V gene are LNHDA and SQIVND (reference sequence). Trimming cost V 5 bases and J 7 bases; bases outside gene matches: 3.

The V call is TRBV10-1, the J call TRBJ1-2, with D possibly matching TRBD1 (5 bases). CDR3 length equals 17 residues. CDR1 is WNHNN, CDR2 SYGVQD, per germline (reference sequence). V shed 4 bases and J shed 5 bases, with 23 bases lying between them. In DNA, the CDR3 is TGCGCCAGCAGTGGGCTTTTGGGGCAGGGCCTTTCTTATGGCTACACCTTC. The encoded protein is CASSGLLGQGLSYGYTF.

This clone was observed a handful of times. The rearrangement links TRBV2 to TRBJ1-1; D gene unclear. The germline V and J ends were trimmed by 8 bases and 1 base, with 8 bases remaining between them. This CDR3 has 12 residues. Germline CDR1 SNHLY, CDR2 FYNNEI. CDR3 sequence (DNA): TGTGCCAGCGGGGAGGGGAACACTGAAGCTTTCTTT. Its protein product is CASGEGNTEAFF. Based on the CDR3 plus reference TRBV2 and TRBJ1-1, the full variable domain is EPEVTQTPSHQVTQMGQEVILRCVPISNHLYFYWYRQILGQKVEFLVSFYNNEISEKSEIFDDQFSVERPDGSNFTLKIRSTKLEDSAMYFCASGEGNTEAFFGQGTRLTVV.

The CDR3 DNA is TGTGCCAGCAGTTCAGTATTTTCTGGGGCCAACGTCCTGACTTTC. Its protein is CASSSVFSGANVLTF. The chain employs TRBV28 and TRBJ2-6, with no clear D. Germline V gene lookup returns CDR1 MDHEN and CDR2 SYDVKM. The CDR3 is made up of 15 amino acids. The ends were cut back, 4 bases at V and 1 base at J, with 8 bases in the middle.

V gene TRBV5-4 combines with J gene TRBJ1-6; D might be TRBD1 (6 bases). V was trimmed by 0 bases and J by 4 bases, leaving 8 bases between them. The CDR3 is 15 residues long. Germline lookup yields CDR1 SGHNT and CDR2 YYREEE (reference sequence). The CDR3 DNA is TGTGCCAGCAGCTTGGAGGGGGGATATAATTCACCCCTCCACTTT. Residues: CASSLEGGYNSPLHF.

The rearrangement joins TRBV7-9 to TRBJ2-7; tentative D call: TRBD2 (6 bases). V was pared by 4 bases and J by 2 bases, with 9 bases between. Germline V CDR1 and CDR2: SEHNR, FQNEAQ (reference sequence). The CDR3 extends over 13 amino acids. The CDR3 bases are TGTGCCAGCAGCTCGACTAGTACCTACGAGCAGTACTTC. Protein product: CASSSTSTYEQYF. The variable domain in full, completed from reference TRBV7-9 and TRBJ2-7, reads DTGVSQNPRHKITKRGQNVTFRCDPISEHNRLYWYRQTLGQGPEFLTYFQNEAQLEKSRLLSDRFSAERPKGSFSTLEIQRTEQGDSAMYLCASSSTSTYEQYFGPGTRLTVT.

This chain uses TRBV11-2 with TRBJ2-3; either TRBD1 or TRBD2 may supply D (5 bases each). Germline lookup yields CDR1 SGHAT and CDR2 FQNNGV. The CDR3 runs 17 residues. Trimming left V 3 bases short and J 3 bases short, with 19 bases between. CDR3 DNA sequence: TGTGCCAGCAGCTTTCGGCCCCGGGGCAGGGAGACAGATACGCAGTATTTT. It translates to CASSFRPRGRETDTQYF.

The rearrangement uses TRBV15 and TRBJ2-7; 8 bases match TRBD1. V lost 5 bases and J lost 1; bases outside the gene matches: 7. The CDR3 runs to 15 residues. CDR1 is LNHNV, CDR2 YYDKDF, per germline (reference sequence). The CDR3 is CATSLSDRGSYEQYF. The CDR3 coding sequence is TGTGCCACCAGCCTCTCCGACAGGGGATCCTACGAGCAGTACTTC.

The chain combines TRBV29-1 with TRBJ1-3; 7 positions agree with TRBD1. CDR3 length: 13 amino acids. Germline CDR1 reads SQVTM; CDR2 reads ANQGSEA. Trimming at V came to 7 bases and at J to 6 bases, leaving 9 bases not matched to a gene. CDR3 bases: TGCAGCGCCCAGGGGGGCAGGTCAAACACCATATATTTT. Protein: CSAQGGRSNTIYF.

This rearrangement joins TRBV7-6 to TRBJ2-3; 14 bases line up with TRBD2. CDR1 is SGHVS and CDR2 is FNYEAQ in the germline V gene. V trimming: 5 bases; J trimming: 6 bases; junction bases outside the gene matches: 7. The CDR3 consists of 16 residues. The CDR3: CASSLGLAGGGDTQYF. The CDR3 nucleotides are TGTGCCAGCAGCCTCGGACTAGCGGGGGGAGGCGATACGCAGTATTTT.

By share, this clone counts as medium-sized. The V gene is TRBV27, the J gene TRBJ2-5; 7 bases are shared with TRBD1. CDR1 and CDR2 from the germline V gene are MNHEY and SMNVEV (reference sequence). The CDR3 totals 12 residues. V trimming: 4 bases; J trimming: 12 bases; junction bases outside the gene matches: 8. The CDR3 loop reads CASSSPRTGEYF. The CDR3 region has the DNA TGTGCCAGCAGTTCCCCGAGGACAGGCGAGTACTTC.

The gene calls are TRBV21-1 and TRBJ1-4; whether TRBD1, the table's D call, matches the DNA was not checked. TRBV21-1 is a recognized pseudogene. This CDR3 contains 14 residues. The CDR3 DNA is TGTGCCAGCAGCAGACAGGGGTCGCATGAAAAACTGTTTTTT. This codes for CASSRQGSHEKLFF.

V is TRBV2 and J is TRBJ2-4, with D possibly matching TRBD1 (6 bases). The germline gives CDR1 SNHLY, CDR2 FYNNEI. V lost 8 bases, J lost 0 bases, and 14 bases lay in between. This CDR3 is built from 15 residues. The CDR3 here is CASEAGDLAKNIQYF. In DNA, the CDR3 is TGTGCCAGCGAGGCAGGGGATTTAGCCAAAAACATTCAGTACTTC.

This rearrangement joins TRBV30 to TRBJ2-3; D gene ambiguous. The CDR3 runs 14 residues. Germline V gene lookup returns CDR1 GTSNPN and CDR2 SVGIG (reference sequence). Deletions cut 0 bases from V and 2 bases from J, with 9 bases between. CDR3 coding DNA: TGTGCCTGGAGTGTAACTGAAACCACAGATACGCAGTATTTT. Its translation is CAWSVTETTDTQYF.

As DNA, the CDR3 is TGTGCCAGCAGCTATGGGACAGCCTACGAGCAGTACTTC. This gives the protein CASSYGTAYEQYF. This sequence joins TRBV5-4 and TRBJ2-7; 7 bases are shared with TRBD1. V was pared by 3 bases and J by 2 bases, with 2 bases of the junction left unmatched. Germline CDR1 is SGHNT and CDR2 is YYREEE (reference sequence). The length of the CDR3 is 13 residues.

The chain couples TRBV19 to TRBJ1-5; TRBD1 aligns across 10 bases. The V and J ends lost 5 bases and 4 bases, in that order; junction bases with no gene match: 8. The germline CDR1 and CDR2 sequences are LNHDA and SQIVND (reference sequence). The CDR3 has 16 residues. The CDR3 nucleotides are TGTGCCAGTAGTTTTTTTTCGGGACAGGGGAATCAGCCCCAGCATTTT. Translation gives CASSFFSGQGNQPQHF.

The CDR3, as DNA: TGTGCCAGCAGCCACATGGCAGCCGTTGAAAAACTGTTTTTT. Translation: CASSHMAAVEKLFF. The chain uses TRBV14 and TRBJ1-4; the D is unclear. CDR3 length: 14 amino acids. Looked up from germline, CDR1 is SGHDN and CDR2 is FVKESK. V was pared by 3 bases and J by 7 bases, with 12 bases between.

This clone has more than one count but fewer than ten. The genes are TRBV4-1 and TRBJ2-2; D gene ambiguous. Trimming stripped 0 bases from V and 7 bases from J, with 6 bases between. Germline lookup yields CDR1 MGHRA and CDR2 YSYEKL. The CDR3 is 13 residues long. The DNA of the CDR3 is TGCGCCAGCAGCCAAGACGGCGTCGGGGAGCTGTTTTTT. Encoded protein: CASSQDGVGELFF.

The chain employs TRBV10-3 and TRBJ1-2; possible D gene TRBD1, 5 bases. The germline gives CDR1 ENHRY, CDR2 SYGVKD. The length of the CDR3 is 14 residues. The ends were cut back, 2 bases at V and 2 bases at J, with 9 bases in the middle. The CDR3 DNA follows: TGTGCCATCAGTGAGGGGGGAGTAAACTATGGCTACACCTTC. Its protein is CAISEGGVNYGYTF.

The rearrangement uses TRBV27 and TRBJ2-3; 8 nucleotides align to TRBD2. Germline V gives CDR1 MNHEY, CDR2 SMNVEV (reference sequence). J lost 6 bases, V lost 3 bases, and 11 bases had no gene match. CDR3 size: 16 residues. The CDR3: CASSLLTSGGADTQYF. CDR3 nucleotides: TGTGCCAGCAGTTTGCTCACTTCCGGGGGGGCGGATACGCAGTATTTT.

V usage is TRBV4-1 and J usage is TRBJ2-1; TRBD1 or TRBD2 may be the D gene (7 bases each). The germline V gene encodes CDR1 MGHRA and CDR2 YSYEKL. This CDR3 comprises 15 residues. V lost 4 bases, J lost 7 bases, and 17 bases lay in between. In DNA, the CDR3 is TGCGCCAGCAGCCTCGCTACAGGGGAGGGAAATGAGCAGTTCTTC. Translation gives CASSLATGEGNEQFF.

The chain carries TRBV7-8 and TRBJ2-1; D possibly uses TRBD1 or TRBD2 (6 bases each). The CDR3 loop spans 16 amino acids. The V end lost 1 base, the J end lost 5 bases, and 15 bases lay between the germline ends. The germline V gene encodes CDR1 SGHVS and CDR2 FQNEAQ. The CDR3 reads CASSLGTGGDNNEQFF. For the CDR3, the DNA is TGTGCCAGCAGCTTAGGAACGGGCGGGGACAACAATGAGCAGTTCTTC.

V is TRBV7-6 and J is TRBJ1-1; D is perhaps TRBD1 (5 bases). The CDR3 is 18 amino acids. Per germline, CDR1 SGHVS and CDR2 FNYEAQ. Trimming removed 0 bases at V and 1 base at J, with 18 bases between. CDR3 DNA: TGTGCCAGCAGCTTAGCTGCGCAGGGTCCTTTGGCGAACACTGAAGCTTTCTTT. Encoded protein: CASSLAAQGPLANTEAFF.

This clone was seen a few times. This rearrangement joins TRBV19 to TRBJ1-3, with 7 bases aligning to TRBD1. The germline CDR1 and CDR2 sequences are LNHDA and SQIVND (reference sequence). V lost 5 bases to trimming and J lost 3 bases; unmatched junction nucleotides: 7. The CDR3 is 15 residues long. The CDR3 sequence is CASSSDRVDGNTIYF. The CDR3 coding sequence is TGTGCCAGTAGTTCCGACAGGGTGGATGGAAACACCATATATTTT.

The gene calls are TRBV7-6 and TRBJ2-1; D is unclear. The CDR3 has 12 amino acids. The germline V and J ends were trimmed by 2 bases and 4 bases, with 3 bases remaining between them. Germline CDR1 SGHVS, CDR2 FNYEAQ. The CDR3 here is CASSLTYNEQFF. The DNA for the CDR3 is TGTGCCAGCAGCTTAACATACAATGAGCAGTTCTTC. The whole variable domain, remainder taken from reference TRBV7-6 and TRBJ2-1, is GAGVSQSPRYKVTKRGQDVALRCDPISGHVSLYWYRQALGQGPEFLTYFNYEAQQDKSGLPNDRFSAERPEGSISTLTIQRTEQRDSAMYRCASSLTYNEQFFGPGTRLTVL.

This chain uses TRBV13 with TRBJ2-4; D is uncertain. The CDR3 extends over 13 amino acids. Trimming cost V 2 bases and J 0 bases, with 2 bases left between them. Germline V lookup: CDR1 PRHDT, CDR2 FYEKMQ (reference sequence). CDR3 in amino acids: CASSLLAKNIQYF. CDR3 bases: TGTGCCAGCAGCTTACTAGCCAAAAACATTCAGTACTTC.

The V call is TRBV19, the J call TRBJ1-5; D not resolved. CDR3 length equals 15 residues. V lost 3 bases and J lost 0, with 9 bases in between. The germline CDR1 and CDR2 sequences are LNHDA and SQIVND (reference sequence). The CDR3 reads CASSIGWDSNQPQHF. In DNA, the CDR3 is TGTGCCAGTAGTATTGGATGGGATAGCAATCAGCCCCAGCATTTT.